The 14 T cell receptor beta chains below come from one sample, sequenced in a study of Ad26.COV2.S vaccination and SARS-CoV-2 variants. The method was immunoSEQ multiplex PCR; TCRdb's version includes in-frame clones alone and lacks a portion of them. The sample includes about 350,000 clones, 90% to 95% of them seen just once. This specimen was peripheral blood, taken after recovery from COVID-19. These receptors were taken from a human donor who had recovered from COVID-19.

V and J are TRBV5-5 and TRBJ2-3; TRBD2 matches at 9 bases. Germline CDR1 and CDR2: SGHKS and YYEKEE (reference sequence). The J segment lost 6 bases and the V segment lost 4 bases, leaving 12 bases of the junction unmatched. This CDR3 has 16 amino acids. The CDR3 protein is CASSGVASGVGDTQYF. In DNA, the CDR3 is TGTGCCAGCAGCGGGGTGGCTAGCGGGGTTGGTGATACGCAGTATTTT.

V and J are TRBV5-4 and TRBJ1-2, with D possibly matching TRBD1 (5 bases). Germline CDR1 SGHNT, CDR2 YYREEE (reference sequence). The length of the CDR3 is 14 residues. The V end was cut by 3 bases, the J end by 5 bases, with 14 bases between. The CDR3 loop reads CASSSRDGSYGYTF. The CDR3, as DNA: TGTGCCAGCAGCTCACGGGACGGCTCATATGGCTACACCTTC.

The rearrangement joins TRBV2 to TRBJ2-3; D unresolved. CDR1 SNHLY and CDR2 FYNNEI come from the germline V gene. Trimming took 8 bases from V and 4 from J, leaving 4 bases between them. The CDR3 is 10 amino acids. CDR3: CASAADTQYF. CDR3 DNA: TGTGCCAGCGCGGCAGATACGCAGTATTTT.

The chain uses TRBV25-1 and TRBJ1-2; unclear D gene. CDR3 size: 12 residues. Germline V lookup: CDR1 MGHDK, CDR2 SYGVNS. V was cut by 5 bases and J by 8 bases, with 12 bases left in between. CDR3: CASSYGVEGYTF. CDR3 nucleotide sequence: TGTGCCAGCAGTTACGGGGTGGAGGGCTACACCTTC.

The chain employs TRBV5-4 and TRBJ2-7; 9 bases line up with TRBD1. V lost 2 bases to trimming and J lost 6 bases; unmatched junction nucleotides: 9. CDR1 SGHNT and CDR2 YYREEE come from the germline V gene (reference sequence). CDR3 size: 15 residues. This chain's CDR3 is CASSFPGTGLTEQYF. Written as DNA, the CDR3 is TGTGCCAGCAGCTTCCCCGGGACAGGGCTGACCGAGCAGTACTTC.

The V and J genes are TRBV7-6 and TRBJ2-5; D unclear. Germline V gene data show CDR1 as SGHVS and CDR2 as FNYEAQ. Trimming took off 5 bases at V and 5 bases at J, with 9 bases between the two ends. The CDR3 sequence is 12 residues long. Here the CDR3 reads CASSPSRETQYF. The CDR3 DNA reads TGTGCCAGCAGCCCAAGCCGCGAGACCCAGTACTTC.

This sequence joins TRBV7-3 and TRBJ2-1; 10 bases align to TRBD2. The junction had 15 bases not matched to a gene; V was cut back by 4 bases and J by 0 bases. CDR1 is SGHTA and CDR2 is FQGTGA in the germline V gene. This CDR3 is built from 20 residues. The CDR3, as DNA: TGTGCCAGCAGCTCTTACCCCCGGCTAGCGGGGGCCAGCTCCTACAATGAGCAGTTCTTC. It yields the protein CASSSYPRLAGASSYNEQFF.

This chain connects TRBV9 to TRBJ1-2; D is undetermined. V lost 3 bases, J lost 2 bases, and 5 bases lay in between. The CDR3 is made up of 12 amino acids. Germline V gene sequence: CDR1 SGDLS, CDR2 YYNGEE. CDR3 sequence reads: CASSETNYGYTF. The CDR3 nucleotides are TGTGCCAGCAGCGAGACAAACTATGGCTACACCTTC.

This clone was seen only a few times. V gene TRBV5-6 combines with J gene TRBJ1-1, with TRBD1 matching over 9 bases. The germline CDR1 and CDR2 sequences are SGHDT and YYEEEE. The CDR3 loop spans 17 amino acids. After removal of 1 base from V and 0 bases from J, the junction contained 7 bases not matched to a gene. The chain's CDR3 is CASSLQWDRVLNTEAFF. Written as DNA, the CDR3 is TGTGCCAGCAGCTTGCAGTGGGACAGGGTCCTGAACACTGAAGCTTTCTTT.

The chain combines TRBV29-1 with TRBJ1-2; 9 bases are shared with TRBD1. V was pared by 2 bases and J by 5 bases, with 9 bases of the junction left unmatched. This CDR3 is 15 amino acids long. Germline values: CDR1 SQVTM, CDR2 ANQGSEA. The CDR3 coding sequence is TGCAGCGTTGAATCGGGACAGGGATCGGGATATGGCTACACCTTC. Translating gives CSVESGQGSGYGYTF.

V usage is TRBV4-3 and J usage is TRBJ1-4; D unresolved. V lost 4 bases and J 0 bases, leaving 12 bases between the germline ends. The germline V gene encodes CDR1 LGHNA and CDR2 YSLEER. The CDR3 consists of 16 residues. CDR3 in DNA: TGCGCCAGCAGCCCGGTTATGAGAGCAACTAATGAAAAACTGTTTTTT. Translation: CASSPVMRATNEKLFF.

The chain joins TRBV6-5 to TRBJ2-1; D uncertain. V was shortened by 6 bases and J by 2 bases, with 11 bases between the two germline ends. Germline CDR1 reads MNHEY; CDR2 reads SVGAGI. This CDR3 contains 14 residues. CDR3 region: CASSQEGTYNEQFF. The CDR3 coding sequence is TGTGCCAGCAGCCAAGAAGGGACCTACAATGAGCAGTTCTTC.

This clone came up a few times. The chain carries TRBV3-1 (or the pseudogene TRBV3-2) and TRBJ1-2; D not certain. Germline V gives CDR1 LGHDT, CDR2 YNNKEL (reference sequence). The CDR3 extends over 13 amino acids. V was cut by 1 base and J by 5 bases, with 8 bases left in between. DNA for the CDR3: TGTGCCAGCAGCCAAGTAAACAGATATGGCTACACCTTC. Translated, it gives CASSQVNRYGYTF.

V gene TRBV27 combines with J gene TRBJ2-6; D gene unclear. V was trimmed by 10 bases and J by 0 bases, leaving 4 bases between them. The CDR3 is 12 residues long. Looked up from germline, CDR1 is MNHEY and CDR2 is SMNVEV (reference sequence). The CDR3 region has the DNA TGTGCCACCTACTCTGGGGCCAACGTCCTGACTTTC. Its translation: CATYSGANVLTF.